The T cell receptor beta chain under discussion was sequenced for a study of spatial heterogeneity in lung cancer. Whole-study context: Raw sequencing reads included, on average, more than eight appearances of each unique TCR and UMI combination. Study-level findings and limits: Tumoral mutation counts were tracked by counts of expanded intratumoral alpha and beta TCRs.

V was clipped by 2 bases and J by 0 bases, with 14 bases between them. This CDR3 has 17 residues. The V gene's germline CDR1 is MNHNY and CDR2 SVGAGI (reference sequence). The time point here: sample taken at primary tumor resection. MiXCR was run by TCRdb on the 5' RACE reads, yielding one entry per CDR3 protein. The profile shows around 10,000 distinct CDR3 sequences, less than 7.5% of them singletons. Details on this clonotype: The antigen remains undetermined.

The gene calls are TRBV6-6 and TRBJ2-1; D is unclear. The sequence derives from a female donor with early-stage non-small cell lung cancer. The source was lung tumor tissue, collected at surgery. The CDR3 region has the DNA TGTGCCAGCAGTTACGGTGCCGTGAGCCACTCCTACAATGAGCAGTTCTTC. Its protein product is CASSYGAVSHSYNEQFF.